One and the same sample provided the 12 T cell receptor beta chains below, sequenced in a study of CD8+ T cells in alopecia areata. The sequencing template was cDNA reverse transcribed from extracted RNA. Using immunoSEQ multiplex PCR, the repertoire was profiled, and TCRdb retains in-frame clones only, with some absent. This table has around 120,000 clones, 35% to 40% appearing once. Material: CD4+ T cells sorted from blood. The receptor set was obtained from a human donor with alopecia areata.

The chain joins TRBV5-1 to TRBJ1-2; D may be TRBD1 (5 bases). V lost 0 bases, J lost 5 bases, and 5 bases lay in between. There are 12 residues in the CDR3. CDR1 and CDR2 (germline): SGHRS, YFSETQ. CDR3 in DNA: TGCGCCAGCAGCTTGGGACAGTATGGCTACACCTTC. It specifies CASSLGQYGYTF.

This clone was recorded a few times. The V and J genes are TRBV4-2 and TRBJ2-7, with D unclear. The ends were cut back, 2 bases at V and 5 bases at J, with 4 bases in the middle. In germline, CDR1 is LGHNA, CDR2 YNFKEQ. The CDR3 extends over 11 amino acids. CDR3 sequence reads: CASSQRNEQYF. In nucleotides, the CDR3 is TGTGCCAGCAGCCAAAGGAACGAGCAGTACTTC.

As DNA, the CDR3 is TGCAGCGTTGGCTGGGGGACAGGGGCCGGCGGGAACATTCAGTACTTC. It translates to CSVGWGTGAGGNIQYF. The chain has TRBV29-1 and TRBJ2-4; 10 nucleotides align to TRBD1. Germline CDR1 SQVTM, CDR2 ANQGSEA. J lost 7 bases, V lost 4 bases, and 13 bases had no gene match. The CDR3 runs to 16 residues. The whole variable domain, remainder taken from reference TRBV29-1 and TRBJ2-4, is SAVISQKPSRDICQRGTSLTIQCQVDSQVTMMFWYRQQPGQSLTLIATANQGSEATYESGFVIDKFPISRPNLTFSTLTVSNMSPEDSSIYLCSVGWGTGAGGNIQYFGAGTRLSVL.

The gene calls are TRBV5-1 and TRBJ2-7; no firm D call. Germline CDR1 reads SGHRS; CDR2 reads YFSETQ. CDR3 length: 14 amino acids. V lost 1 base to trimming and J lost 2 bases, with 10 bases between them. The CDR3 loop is CASSLSSATYEQYF. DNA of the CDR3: TGCGCCAGCAGCTTGAGTTCAGCGACCTACGAGCAGTACTTC.

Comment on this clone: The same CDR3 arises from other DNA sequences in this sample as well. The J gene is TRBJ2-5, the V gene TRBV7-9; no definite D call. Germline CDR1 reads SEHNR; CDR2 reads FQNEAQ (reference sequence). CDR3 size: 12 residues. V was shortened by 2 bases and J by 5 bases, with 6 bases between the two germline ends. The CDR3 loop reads CASSLIGETQYF. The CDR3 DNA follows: TGTGCCAGCAGCTTAATTGGCGAGACCCAGTACTTC.

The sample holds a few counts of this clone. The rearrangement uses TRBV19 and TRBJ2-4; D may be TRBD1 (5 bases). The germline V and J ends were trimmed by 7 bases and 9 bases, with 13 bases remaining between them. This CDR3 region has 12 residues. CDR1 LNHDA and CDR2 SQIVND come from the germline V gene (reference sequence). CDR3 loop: CASTEDSVIQYF. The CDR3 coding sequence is TGTGCCAGTACCGAAGACAGTGTCATTCAGTACTTC.

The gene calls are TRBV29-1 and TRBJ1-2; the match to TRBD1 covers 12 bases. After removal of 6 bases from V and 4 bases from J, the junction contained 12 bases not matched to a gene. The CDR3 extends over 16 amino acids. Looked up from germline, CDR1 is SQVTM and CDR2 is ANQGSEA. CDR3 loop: CSVAGTGGGSGYGYTF. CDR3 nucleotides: TGCAGCGTAGCCGGGACAGGGGGCGGAAGCGGCTATGGCTACACCTTC. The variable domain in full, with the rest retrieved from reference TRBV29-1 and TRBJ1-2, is SAVISQKPSRDICQRGTSLTIQCQVDSQVTMMFWYRQQPGQSLTLIATANQGSEATYESGFVIDKFPISRPNLTFSTLTVSNMSPEDSSIYLCSVAGTGGGSGYGYTFGSGTRLTVV.

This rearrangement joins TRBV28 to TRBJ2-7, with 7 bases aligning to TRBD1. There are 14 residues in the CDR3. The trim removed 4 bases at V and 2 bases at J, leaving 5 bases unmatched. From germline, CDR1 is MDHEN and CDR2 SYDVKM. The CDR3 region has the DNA TGTGCCAGCAGTTCCGAGGGGGCAACCTACGAGCAGTACTTC. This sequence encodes CASSSEGATYEQYF.

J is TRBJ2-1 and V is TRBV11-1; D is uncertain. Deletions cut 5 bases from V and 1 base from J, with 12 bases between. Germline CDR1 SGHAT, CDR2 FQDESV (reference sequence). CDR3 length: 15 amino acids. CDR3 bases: TGTGCCAGCAGCCTCACGATGGGATCCTACAATGAGCAGTTCTTC. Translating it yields CASSLTMGSYNEQFF.

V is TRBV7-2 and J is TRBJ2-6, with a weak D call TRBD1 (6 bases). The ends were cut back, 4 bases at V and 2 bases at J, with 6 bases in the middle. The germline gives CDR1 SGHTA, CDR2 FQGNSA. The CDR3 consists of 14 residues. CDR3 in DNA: TGTGCCAGCAGCTACAGGGCTGGGGCCAACGTCCTGACTTTC. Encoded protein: CASSYRAGANVLTF.

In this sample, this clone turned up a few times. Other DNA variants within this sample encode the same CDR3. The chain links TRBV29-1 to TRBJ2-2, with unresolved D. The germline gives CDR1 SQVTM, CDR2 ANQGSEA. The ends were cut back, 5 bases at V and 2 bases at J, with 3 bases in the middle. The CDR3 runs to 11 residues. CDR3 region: CSVSNTGELFF. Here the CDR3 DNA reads TGCAGCGTTAGCAACACCGGGGAGCTGTTTTTT.

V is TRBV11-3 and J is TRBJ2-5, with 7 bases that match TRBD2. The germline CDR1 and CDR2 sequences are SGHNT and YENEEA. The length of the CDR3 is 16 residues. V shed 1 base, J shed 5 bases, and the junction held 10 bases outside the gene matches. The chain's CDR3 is CASSLGPLAELETQYF. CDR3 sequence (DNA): TGTGCCAGCAGCTTAGGCCCGCTAGCGGAATTGGAGACCCAGTACTTC.